This TCR beta chain was recorded in a study of regulatory T cells in long-lasting Graves disease. As for time point: persistent/refractory GD, antithyroid drugs over 5 years with positive TRAb. Preparation of the TCR library used RNA extracted from PBMCs. Combining iRepertoire HTBI primers with Arm-PCR of CDR3 regions, the authors built TCR beta libraries. In TCRdb, the multiplex PCR reads were re-called with MiXCR into one record per CDR3 protein. The sample lists some 440,000 distinct CDR3 sequences, around 20% occurring once. Germline V CDR1 and CDR2: MGHRA, YSYEKL. The CDR3 has 15 amino acids. Trimming removed 3 bases from V and 6 bases from J; junction bases left unmatched: 7. This clonotype appeared a few times.

This clonotype was obtained from a female donor with Graves disease. Material: peripheral blood mononuclear cells (PBMCs), obtained when the disease was refractory, from a patient treated with antithyroid drugs. The V call is TRBV4-1, the J call TRBJ1-4, with 7 positions matching TRBD1. The CDR3 region has the DNA TGCGCCAGCAGCCAGCGGGAGGGGGCGGATGAAAAACTGTTTTTT. Amino acids: CASSQREGADEKLFF.